The subject of this entry is one TCR beta chain. Per the original data handling: Estimates of nucleated cell counts were drawn from the amplification of reference gene primers. Assay: immunoSEQ multiplex PCR; the TCRdb copy retains only in-frame clones and omits some. V and J calls and clone size come straight from that table; D and trimming were deduced from the DNA. The sample contains 250,000 to 300,000 clones, roughly nine tenths of which appear only once. The data derive from a study of blood T cell repertoires in COVID-19. For the study at large: COVID-19 samples, acute and convalescent, were from the United States, Italy and Spain. Sources were T cells, B-cell-depleted T cells, or PBMCs; the material itself was cDNA or gDNA.

In germline, CDR1 is LGHDT, CDR2 YNNKEL (reference sequence). The CDR3 consists of 15 residues. Trimming at V came to 3 bases and at J to 4 bases, leaving 6 bases not matched to a gene. This receptor was identified in a woman aged 25-40 years with COVID-19, enrolled during active disease. V and J are TRBV3-1 (or the pseudogene TRBV3-2) and TRBJ2-1, with 7 bases matching TRBD2. Sequences were obtained from peripheral blood. Here the CDR3 reads CASSHRGAGYNEQFF. CDR3 sequence (DNA): TGTGCCAGCAGCCATCGGGGAGCGGGGTACAATGAGCAGTTCTTC.